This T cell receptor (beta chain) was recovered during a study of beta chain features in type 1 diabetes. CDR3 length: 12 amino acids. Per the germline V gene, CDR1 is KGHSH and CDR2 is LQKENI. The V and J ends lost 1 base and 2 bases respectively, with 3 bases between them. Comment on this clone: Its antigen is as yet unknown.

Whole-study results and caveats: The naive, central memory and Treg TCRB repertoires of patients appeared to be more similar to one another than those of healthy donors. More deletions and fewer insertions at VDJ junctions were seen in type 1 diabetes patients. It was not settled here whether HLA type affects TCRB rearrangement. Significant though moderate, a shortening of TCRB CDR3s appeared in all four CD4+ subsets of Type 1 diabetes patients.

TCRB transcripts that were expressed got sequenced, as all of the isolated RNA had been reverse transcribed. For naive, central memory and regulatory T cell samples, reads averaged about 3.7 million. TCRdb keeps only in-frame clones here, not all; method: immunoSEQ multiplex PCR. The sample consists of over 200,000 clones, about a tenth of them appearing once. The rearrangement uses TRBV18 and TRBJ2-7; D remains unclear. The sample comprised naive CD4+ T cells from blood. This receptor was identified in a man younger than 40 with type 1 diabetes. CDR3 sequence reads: CASSPRPYEQYF. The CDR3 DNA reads TGTGCCAGCTCACCACGGCCCTACGAGCAGTACTTC. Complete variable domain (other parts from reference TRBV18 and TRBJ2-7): NAGVMQNPRHLVRRRGQEARLRCSPMKGHSHVYWYRQLPEEGLKFMVYLQKENIIDESGMPKERFSAEFPKEGPSILRIQQVVRGDSAAYFCASSPRPYEQYFGPGTRLTVT.